This entry concerns a single T cell receptor beta chain. The data were obtained in a study of control samples from healthy donors and cancer patients. TCRdb's table, derived via immunoSEQ multiplex PCR, lists solely in-frame clones and lacks some. The sample records approximately 100,000 clones, about nine tenths being singletons. Germline CDR1 reads MNHEY; CDR2 reads SVGAGI. Trimming shortened V by 8 bases and J by 1 base, and 5 bases separated the two germline ends. The CDR3 spans 11 residues. The specimen sequenced was blood. The chain employs TRBV6-5 and TRBJ1-1; D unclear. The receptor's source is a human donor in good health. The donor label of this sample is uncertain. The CDR3 DNA is TGTGCCAGCCGCGAGAACACTGAAGCTTTCTTT. Translating it yields CASRENTEAFF.